This T cell receptor beta chain was recorded in a study of blood T cell repertoires in COVID-19. Study background: The United States, Italy and Spain supplied acute and convalescent COVID-19 samples.

How the authors handled the data: Estimated nucleated cell counts came from reference gene primer amplification. Using immunoSEQ multiplex PCR, the repertoire was profiled, and TCRdb retains in-frame clones only, with some absent. Clonal size and the V and J genes are those of that table, whereas D and trimming came from the DNA. The sample yields some 120,000 clones, about 85% seen once. The V segment lost 2 bases and the J segment 5 bases; nucleotides outside the gene matches: 2. CDR1 and CDR2 from the germline V gene are SGHTA and FQGNSA. CDR3 length: 14 residues. This chain uses TRBV7-2 with TRBJ2-5, with 10 bases identical to TRBD2. The receptor's source is a man in his forties with acute or convalescent COVID-19. Sequencing was carried out using peripheral blood. CDR3 sequence reads: CASSLSGRGETQYF. The CDR3 DNA follows: TGTGCCAGCAGCTTAAGCGGGAGGGGGGAGACCCAGTACTTC.